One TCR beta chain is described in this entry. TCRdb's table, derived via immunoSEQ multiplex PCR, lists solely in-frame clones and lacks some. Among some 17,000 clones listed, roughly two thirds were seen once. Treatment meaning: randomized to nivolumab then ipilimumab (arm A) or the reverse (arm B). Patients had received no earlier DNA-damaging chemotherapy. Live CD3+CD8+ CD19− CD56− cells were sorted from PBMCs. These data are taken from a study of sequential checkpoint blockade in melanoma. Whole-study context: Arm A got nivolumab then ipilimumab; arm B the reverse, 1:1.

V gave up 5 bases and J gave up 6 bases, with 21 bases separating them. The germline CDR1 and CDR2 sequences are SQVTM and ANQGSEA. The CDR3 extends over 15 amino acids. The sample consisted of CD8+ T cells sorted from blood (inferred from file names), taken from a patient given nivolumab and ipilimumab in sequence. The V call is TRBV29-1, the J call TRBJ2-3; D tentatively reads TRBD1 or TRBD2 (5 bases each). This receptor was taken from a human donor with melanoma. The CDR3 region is CSVKGASLHLDTQYF. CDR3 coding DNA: TGCAGCGTTAAAGGGGCTAGCCTTCACCTGGATACGCAGTATTTT.